This passage covers 6 T cell receptor beta chains from one sample sequenced in a study of T cell responses to AZD1222 COVID-19 vaccine. Sequenced by immunoSEQ multiplex PCR; TCRdb stores in-frame clones only, minus some. The table records some 90,000 clones, around nine tenths of them present only once. Sequencing used peripheral blood, obtained on day 0 of MenACWY control vaccination. These receptors all stem from an adult in good health.

The chain recombines TRBV19 with TRBJ1-1; D perhaps matches TRBD1 (5 bases). The CDR3 consists of 14 residues. Trimming removed 6 bases at V and 3 bases at J, with 14 bases between. The germline gives CDR1 LNHDA, CDR2 SQIVND (reference sequence). The CDR3 region has the DNA TGTGCCAGTAGGTGGGACGCGAAAGACACTGAAGCTTTCTTT. This gives the protein CASRWDAKDTEAFF. Full variable domain (outside the CDR3, taken from reference TRBV19 and TRBJ1-1): DGGITQSPKYLFRKEGQNVTLSCEQNLNHDAMYWYRQDPGQGLRLIYYSQIVNDFQKGDIAEGYSVSREKKESFPLTVTSAQKNPTAFYLCASRWDAKDTEAFFGQGTRLTVV.

The CDR3 region has the DNA TGTGCCACCAGCAGAGATCGGAGTGAGACCCAGTACTTC. This codes for CATSRDRSETQYF. V gene TRBV15 combines with J gene TRBJ2-5; no clear D. The CDR3 totals 13 residues. Trimming removed 0 bases from V and 5 bases from J, with 7 bases in between. Germline lookup yields CDR1 LNHNV and CDR2 YYDKDF (reference sequence).

The chain couples TRBV15 to TRBJ2-3; no firm D call. V was trimmed by 4 bases and J by 0 bases, leaving 8 bases between them. Germline CDR1 and CDR2: LNHNV and YYDKDF (reference sequence). The CDR3 spans 14 residues. The CDR3 region is CATSTAPSTDTQYF. In DNA, the CDR3 is TGTGCCACCAGCACAGCCCCTAGCACAGATACGCAGTATTTT.

The CDR3 sequence is CASSEADRNNQPQHF. In DNA form, the CDR3 reads TGTGCCAGCAGTGAAGCAGATAGAAACAATCAGCCCCAGCATTTT. The V gene is TRBV6-1, the J gene TRBJ1-5; D ambiguous. Trimming pared 0 bases from V and 3 bases from J, leaving 9 bases between. This CDR3 region has 15 residues. From germline, CDR1 is MNHNS and CDR2 SASEGT.

CDR3 DNA sequence: TGTGCCAGCAGCCAAGGCTCCCAGTTTTTTTTTGAGGAGCAGTTCTTC. Its protein is CASSQGSQFFFEEQFF. This chain uses TRBV14 with TRBJ2-1; D remains unclear. From germline, CDR1 is SGHDN and CDR2 FVKESK. V lost 1 base and J 10 bases, leaving 20 bases between the germline ends. The CDR3 extends over 16 amino acids.

This clone was counted a few times. The chain has TRBV20-1 and TRBJ2-2, with D uncertain. The CDR3 covers 12 residues. The germline gives CDR1 DFQATT, CDR2 SNEGSKA (reference sequence). Trimming removed 3 bases from V and 7 bases from J, with 9 bases in between. This CDR3 is CSASRAIGELFF. Written as DNA, the CDR3 is TGCAGTGCTAGTAGGGCAATCGGGGAGCTGTTTTTT.